This TCR beta chain derives from a study of neurological immune-mediated disorders. By 5'RACE with 10-nucleotide random UMIs, the cDNA was made. In TCRdb, the 5' RACE reads were re-called with MiXCR into one record per CDR3 protein. Of about 50,000 distinct CDR3 sequences in the sample, 10% were seen once. The CDR3 is 12 residues long. The germline V gene has CDR1 SGHVS and CDR2 FQNEAQ. Study conclusions and caveats: HTLV-1-associated myelopathy ranked highest for TCR clonal expansion and multiple sclerosis lowest, beneath healthy controls.

A remark on this clonotype: Its antigen is not identified. One end of the junction is discordant with germline, which a read error may explain.

The sequencing sample was made of PBMCs. The chain couples TRBV7-8 to TRBJ2-1; 7 nucleotides line up with TRBD1. This receptor was identified in an older man with HTLV-1-associated myelopathy (HAM/TSP). The CDR3 DNA reads TGTGTCAGCGGAGACAGGGTAGTTGAGCAGTTCTTC. It specifies CVSGDRVVEQFF.